The entry below describes one T cell receptor beta chain. Repertoires were generated with immunoSEQ multiplex PCR, while TCRdb's copy carries only in-frame clones and drops some. Of 150,000 or so clones listed, 90% to 95% are singletons. This entry comes from a study of T cell responses to AZD1222 COVID-19 vaccine. The CDR3 totals 15 residues. V lost 2 bases and J lost 0, with 11 bases in between. CDR1 GTSNPN and CDR2 SVGIG come from the germline V gene (reference sequence). The sequence derives from an adult who received the AZD1222 COVID-19 vaccine. Sequencing used peripheral blood, obtained 28 days after the second AZD1222 dose. The J gene is TRBJ2-1, the V gene TRBV30; the D is unclear. This CDR3 reads CAWSTTDSSYNEQFF. Written as DNA, the CDR3 is TGTGCCTGGAGTACCACCGATAGCTCCTACAATGAGCAGTTCTTC. Complete variable domain (other parts from reference TRBV30 and TRBJ2-1): SQTIHQWPATLVQPVGSPLSLECTVEGTSNPNLYWYRQAAGRGLQLLFYSVGIGQISSEVPQNLSASRPQDRQFILSSKKLLLSDSGFYLCAWSTTDSSYNEQFFGPGTRLTVL.